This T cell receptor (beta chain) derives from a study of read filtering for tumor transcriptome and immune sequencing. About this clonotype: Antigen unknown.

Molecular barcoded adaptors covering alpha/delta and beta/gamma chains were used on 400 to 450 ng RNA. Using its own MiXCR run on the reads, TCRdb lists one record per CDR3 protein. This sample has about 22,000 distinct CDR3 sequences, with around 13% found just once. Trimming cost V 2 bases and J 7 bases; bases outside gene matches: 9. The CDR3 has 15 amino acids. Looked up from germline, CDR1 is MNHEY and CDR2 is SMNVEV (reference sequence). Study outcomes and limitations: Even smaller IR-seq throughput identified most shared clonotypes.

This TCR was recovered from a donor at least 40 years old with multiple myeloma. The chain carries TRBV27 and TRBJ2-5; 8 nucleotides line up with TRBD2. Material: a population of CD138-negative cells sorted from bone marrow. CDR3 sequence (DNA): TGTGCCAGCAGTTTACCGGGAGGGCAGAGTGGGACCCAGTACTTC. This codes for CASSLPGGQSGTQYF.